This TCR beta chain was captured in a study of cytomegalovirus exposure and HLA in healthy donors. Overall study: Genetic ancestry analysis placed around four fifths of the 398 donors that were genotyped in the Caucasian-associated cluster. The study, taken as a whole, reports: Because they were indistinguishable, some V segments, including TRBV6-2 and TRBV6-3, were excluded.

The CDR3 sequence is 13 residues long. The V end was cut by 4 bases, the J end by 3 bases, with 10 bases between. Germline V gene sequence: CDR1 SQVTM, CDR2 ANQGSEA. Comments on this clone: The antigen is not known.

PCR employed 60 Vbeta and 13 Jbeta primers. Study processing details: Approximately 9.9 million of around 85 million unique TCR beta chains were shared, per a later count. Libraries were prepared by immunoSEQ multiplex PCR; TCRdb keeps only in-frame clonotypes and omits some of them. V and J calls and clone size are given by that table; D and trimming were obtained from the DNA. The data show about 140,000 clones, 70% to 85% seen once. Sequences were obtained from PBMCs. The TCR was taken from a male donor in good health and CMV-seronegative. The chain recombines TRBV29-1 with TRBJ2-1; no definite D call. Here the CDR3 reads CSVVSEYYNEQFF. The CDR3 DNA follows: TGCAGCGTTGTAAGCGAATACTACAATGAGCAGTTCTTC.